There are many counts of the clone carrying this T cell receptor beta chain. The antigen remains unidentified. The sample originates from a study of T-cell memory formation after mild COVID-19. Study-wide context: TCR clusters were mostly donor specific. General study points: A subset of responding clones appeared in pre-infection memory, suggesting cross-reactive memory joined.

CDR1 is KGHSH and CDR2 is LQKENI in the germline V gene. Trimming removed 5 bases from V and 5 bases from J, with 3 bases in between. This CDR3 region has 11 residues. Via MiXCR, TCRdb re-called the 5' RACE reads, giving one row per CDR3 protein. Found here are about 470,000 distinct CDR3 sequences, around a quarter of them singletons; the top ten hold approximately 12%. The rearrangement uses TRBV18 and TRBJ1-4; D uncertain. The sequenced sample was PBMCs or a T cell subset sorted from them (not recorded which). The sequence was collected from an adult woman who had mild COVID-19 (a few samples of this study predate the infection). Cell type and time point are not known. The CDR3 protein is CASSSNEKLFF. CDR3 bases: TGTGCCAGCTCATCGAATGAAAAACTGTTTTTT.